The present T cell receptor beta chain was sequenced within a study of T cells in tuberculosis. Study-wide context: The T cells targeted glucose monomycolate, a mycobacterial lipid, via CD1B.

Sorting used thawed, overnight-rested PBMC stained with anti-CD3, a viability dye and GMM-loaded CD1B tetramer. CD1B tetramers were loaded with Rhodococcus equi-derived C32 glucose monomycolate. Tetramer-negative cells, around 110,000 per donor, were also sorted. No alpha-beta pairing information exists for these sequences. TCRdb's copy holds only in-frame clones and misses some; the assay was immunoSEQ multiplex PCR. The data hold nearly 60,000 clones, with roughly 86% observed a single time. The CDR3 loop spans 14 amino acids. In germline, CDR1 is SGHNT, CDR2 YYREEE (reference sequence). The germline V and J ends were trimmed by 1 base and 3 bases, with 10 bases remaining between them. This clone was picked up a small number of times. Study-level findings and limits: Low-affinity CD1B-GMM tetramer-binding T cells may have been missed.

The chain carries TRBV5-4 and TRBJ2-5; maybe TRBD1 (5 bases). This receptor was obtained from an adult woman with latent tuberculosis. Sequenced material: CD1b-GMM tetramer-negative cells sorted from PBMCs. CDR3 region: CASSLSGFEETQYF. CDR3 nucleotides: TGTGCCAGCAGCTTGTCAGGGTTCGAAGAGACCCAGTACTTC.